This record looks at one TCR beta chain sequence and its context. The antigen remains undetermined. TCRdb keeps only in-frame clones here, not all; method: immunoSEQ multiplex PCR. The sample has tens of thousands of clones; around 94% are singletons. The record originates from a study of T cells in tuberculosis. Each clinical donor contributed on average approximately 99,000 T cells from unsorted cryopreserved PBMC. The CDR3 has 16 residues. The V gene's germline CDR1 is LNHDA and CDR2 SQIVND (reference sequence). The junction had 7 bases not matched to a gene; V was cut back by 2 bases and J by 3 bases. Findings and limits, study-wide: Active tuberculosis patients had shorter CDR3-alpha; the beta difference was nonsignificant.

This chain links TRBV19 with TRBJ1-1; 9 positions agree with TRBD1. Input material: PBMCs. The TCR was taken from a donor aged 10-29 years with latent tuberculosis or without tuberculosis infection. Some clones in this sample may be carry-over from other donors' samples. Written as DNA, the CDR3 is TGTGCCAGTAGTATACGAACAGGGGGCTTTGACACTGAAGCTTTCTTT. Protein product: CASSIRTGGFDTEAFF.